The 3 T cell receptor beta chains below all came from one sample that was sequenced in a study of blood T cells in healthy people across ages. A second 7 to 11 cycle PCR used barcoded and J-beta primers. MiXCR was run by TCRdb on the 5' RACE reads, yielding one entry per CDR3 protein. The profile shows about 800,000 distinct CDR3 sequences, more than 45% of them singletons. Source material: blood. The source is a man under 40 in good health.

This clonotype has more than one count but fewer than ten. The chain joins TRBV2 to TRBJ2-5; 7 bases match TRBD2. Germline assignment: CDR1 SNHLY and CDR2 FYNNEI. The V gene end was trimmed by 3 bases and the J gene end by 4 bases; junction bases not matched to a gene: 5. CDR3 length: 14 amino acids. The CDR3 spells CASSETGEGETQYF. CDR3 nucleotide sequence: TGTGCCAGCAGTGAGACGGGGGAGGGAGAGACCCAGTACTTC.

This clonotype has a handful of counts. The chain joins TRBV20-1 to TRBJ1-4, with a tentative D call TRBD1 (6 bases). CDR3 length: 14 amino acids. Trimming took off 4 bases at V and 4 bases at J, with 13 bases between the two ends. Germline CDR1 and CDR2: DFQATT and SNEGSKA (reference sequence). The CDR3 DNA sequence: TGCAGTGCTACACAGGGCTTCGATAATGAAAAACTGTTTTTT. Translation gives CSATQGFDNEKLFF.

This clonotype was found once. The chain uses TRBV12-3 or TRBV12-4 and TRBJ2-3, with D unclear. Trimming cost V 3 bases and J 0 bases, with 7 bases left between them. The CDR3 consists of 14 residues. The CDR3: CASSLIVSTDTQYF. CDR3 nucleotide sequence: TGTGCCAGCAGTTTGATAGTGAGCACAGATACGCAGTATTTT.